This passage covers 27 T cell receptor beta chains from one sample sequenced in a study of shared T cell receptors in the human thymus. Sequenced by immunoSEQ multiplex PCR; TCRdb stores in-frame clones only, minus some. This repertoire shows about 380,000 clones, 95% found once; its top ten account for roughly 0.02%. The sequenced sample consisted of thymocytes. Receptors were obtained from a human donor.

V is TRBV10-1 and J is TRBJ2-3; D remains ambiguous. Germline V CDR1 and CDR2: WNHNN, SYGVQD (reference sequence). The CDR3 covers 15 residues. Trimming took off 8 bases at V and 2 bases at J, with 17 bases between the two ends. Written as DNA, the CDR3 is TGCGCCAGCCCCCACCCGAGGTTTGACACAGATACGCAGTATTTT. The encoded protein is CASPHPRFDTDTQYF.

This chain connects TRBV27 to TRBJ1-4; 8 positions match TRBD1. Germline loops: CDR1 MNHEY, CDR2 SMNVEV (reference sequence). J lost 1 base, V lost 6 bases, and 13 bases had no gene match. The CDR3 contains 18 residues. CDR3 sequence: CASRRLGDRGGTNEKLFF. The CDR3 DNA reads TGTGCCAGCAGACGGTTAGGCGACAGGGGAGGAACTAATGAAAAACTGTTTTTT.

The chain links TRBV6-5 to TRBJ2-5, with TRBD1 identical over 9 bases. Unmatched junction bases numbered 4, after V lost 1 base and J lost 4 bases. The length of the CDR3 is 15 residues. The germline V gene has CDR1 MNHEY and CDR2 SVGAGI. The CDR3 bases are TGTGCCAGCAGTTACTACAGGGGGCCCCGAGAGACCCAGTACTTC. Translated, it gives CASSYYRGPRETQYF.

The chain employs TRBV5-6 and TRBJ2-2, with 9 bases identical to TRBD2. The CDR3 is made up of 16 amino acids. The V segment lost 1 base and the J segment 3 bases; nucleotides outside the gene matches: 4. Germline V CDR1 and CDR2: SGHDT, YYEEEE. CDR3 sequence (DNA): TGTGCCAGCAGCTTGTGGGGACTAGCAGACACCGGGGAGCTGTTTTTT. The encoded protein is CASSLWGLADTGELFF.

In DNA form, the CDR3 reads TGTGCCAGCAGCTCCCAGGGGGCGCAGAGAGCAGATACGCAGTATTTT. It translates to CASSSQGAQRADTQYF. The chain recombines TRBV7-2 with TRBJ2-3, with 8 bases identical to TRBD1. V was pared by 4 bases and J by 4 bases, with 10 bases of the junction left unmatched. CDR1 SGHTA and CDR2 FQGNSA come from the germline V gene. The CDR3 runs 16 residues. Complete variable domain (other parts from reference TRBV7-2 and TRBJ2-3): GAGVSQSPSNKVTEKGKDVELRCDPISGHTALYWYRQSLGQGLEFLIYFQGNSAPDKSGLPSDRFSAERTGGSVSTLTIQRTQQEDSAVYLCASSSQGAQRADTQYFGPGTRLTVL.

V and J are TRBV10-3 and TRBJ2-1, with D unclear. Between the trimmed V and J ends, which lost 3 bases and 7 bases, there was a span of 13 bases. Per the germline V gene, CDR1 is ENHRY and CDR2 is SYGVKD. The CDR3 is made up of 14 amino acids. The CDR3 DNA follows: TGTGCCATCAGTGATAAGGGTGGTTGGAATGAGCAGTTCTTC. It translates to CAISDKGGWNEQFF.

The rearrangement links TRBV27 to TRBJ2-1; D gene unclear. V was clipped by 7 bases and J by 5 bases, with 18 bases between them. The CDR3 loop spans 15 amino acids. Per the germline V gene, CDR1 is MNHEY and CDR2 is SMNVEV (reference sequence). The CDR3 sequence: CASTLTIWADNEQFF. In nucleotides, the CDR3 is TGTGCCAGCACTTTGACAATATGGGCAGACAATGAGCAGTTCTTC.

This chain links TRBV19 with TRBJ2-7; D is unclear. This CDR3 has 15 amino acids. V was clipped by 3 bases and J by 3 bases, with 15 bases between them. Germline V gives CDR1 LNHDA, CDR2 SQIVND (reference sequence). The CDR3 coding sequence is TGTGCCAGTAGTATCAGTAACCCACTTCTCTACGAGCAGTACTTC. It specifies CASSISNPLLYEQYF.

This chain links TRBV6-5 with TRBJ1-4; TRBD1 is a possible D gene (6 bases). This CDR3 region has 16 residues. Trimming removed 0 bases from V and 7 bases from J, with 15 bases in between. Germline-derived CDR1 and CDR2 are MNHEY and SVGAGI. In nucleotides, the CDR3 is TGTGCCAGCAGTTACTCGCCTGACAGGCGGTTTGAAAAACTGTTTTTT. Translated, it gives CASSYSPDRRFEKLFF.

The chain joins TRBV28 to TRBJ1-4; a possible D gene is TRBD1 (5 bases). Germline CDR1 MDHEN, CDR2 SYDVKM. This CDR3 has 14 residues. V lost 6 bases and J 7 bases, leaving 15 bases between the germline ends. DNA of the CDR3: TGTGCCAGCAGCTGGGGGGGTATTGGTGAAAAACTGTTTTTT. Translating gives CASSWGGIGEKLFF.

The rearrangement uses TRBV21-1 and TRBJ2-7. TRBV21-1 is classified as a pseudogene. The CDR3 covers 14 residues. CDR3 protein: CASSNVESLAGQYF. The CDR3 DNA is TGTGCCAGCAGCAATGTAGAAAGCTTGGCTGGGCAGTACTTC.

Worth noting for this clone: The sample carries other DNA sequences with the same CDR3. J is TRBJ2-7 and V is TRBV28; TRBD1 matches at 8 bases. V shed 3 bases, J shed 0 bases, and the junction held 7 bases outside the gene matches. CDR1 is MDHEN and CDR2 is SYDVKM in the germline V gene. This CDR3 contains 16 residues. CDR3 loop: CASSFPTGASSYEQYF. The CDR3 nucleotides read TGTGCCAGCAGTTTCCCGACAGGGGCGAGCTCCTACGAGCAGTACTTC.

The V gene is TRBV7-9, the J gene TRBJ1-1, with 7 bases identical to TRBD1. This CDR3 has 17 amino acids. V lost 5 bases, J lost 1 base, and 13 bases stayed unmatched. CDR1 is SEHNR, CDR2 FQNEAQ, per germline (reference sequence). The CDR3 DNA sequence: TGTGCCAGCAGCCCAAAGCCAGGGGGTGCGAAGAACACTGAAGCTTTCTTT. Amino acids: CASSPKPGGAKNTEAFF. The full variable domain, with the rest looked up from reference TRBV7-9 and TRBJ1-1, is DTGVSQNPRHKITKRGQNVTFRCDPISEHNRLYWYRQTLGQGPEFLTYFQNEAQLEKSRLLSDRFSAERPKGSFSTLEIQRTEQGDSAMYLCASSPKPGGAKNTEAFFGQGTRLTVV.

This clone was seen more than once but under ten times. The V gene is TRBV28, the J gene TRBJ2-7; tentative D call: TRBD1 (5 bases). Trimming shortened V by 1 base and J by 4 bases, and 11 bases separated the two germline ends. This CDR3 contains 14 residues. Germline V gene lookup returns CDR1 MDHEN and CDR2 SYDVKM. CDR3 nucleotide sequence: TGTGCCAGCAGTTTATCAGGGAATCGATACGAGCAGTACTTC. It is translated as CASSLSGNRYEQYF.

The chain combines TRBV4-3 with TRBJ2-1; a possible D gene is TRBD2 (6 bases). Germline values: CDR1 LGHNA, CDR2 YSLEER. V lost 8 bases and J 0 bases, leaving 14 bases between the germline ends. The CDR3 covers 15 residues. The CDR3 spells CASGLPGSSYNEQFF. CDR3 in DNA: TGCGCCAGCGGACTGCCCGGGAGCTCCTACAATGAGCAGTTCTTC.

This rearrangement joins TRBV7-9 to TRBJ2-2; tentative D call: TRBD1 (6 bases). The germline gives CDR1 SEHNR, CDR2 FQNEAQ (reference sequence). The CDR3 has 17 residues. V was cut by 6 bases and J by 3 bases, with 20 bases left in between. Here the CDR3 DNA reads TGTGCCAGCAGAAACACTGGGACCAAGGGGGACACCGGGGAGCTGTTTTTT. This encodes CASRNTGTKGDTGELFF.

V gene TRBV28 combines with J gene TRBJ2-7; 9 bases line up with TRBD1. Trimming cost V 4 bases and J 5 bases; bases outside gene matches: 9. The CDR3 sequence is 15 residues long. Germline lookup yields CDR1 MDHEN and CDR2 SYDVKM. CDR3 sequence reads: CASSSGWDRDHEQYF. The CDR3 DNA sequence: TGTGCCAGCAGTTCCGGGTGGGACAGGGACCACGAGCAGTACTTC.

The DNA for the CDR3 is TGTGCCAGCAGTGAACAGGGGCCTAATGAGCAGTTCTTC. Translated: CASSEQGPNEQFF. The chain uses TRBV28 and TRBJ2-1, with TRBD1 matching 7 bases. Unmatched junction bases numbered 5, after V lost 5 bases and J lost 7 bases. Germline V gene sequence: CDR1 MDHEN, CDR2 SYDVKM. CDR3 size: 13 residues.

This chain uses TRBV9 with TRBJ2-6; TRBD1 agrees at 9 bases. This CDR3 region has 17 residues. Trimming at V came to 4 bases and at J to 0 bases, leaving 5 bases not matched to a gene. CDR1 is SGDLS and CDR2 is YYNGEE in the germline V gene. The DNA for the CDR3 is TGTGCCAGCAGCATACGGACAGGGGCCTCTGGGGCCAACGTCCTGACTTTC. Protein: CASSIRTGASGANVLTF. Full variable domain (outside the CDR3, taken from reference TRBV9 and TRBJ2-6): DSGVTQTPKHLITATGQRVTLRCSPRSGDLSVYWYQQSLDQGLQFLIQYYNGEERAKGNILERFSAQQFPDLHSELNLSSLELGDSALYFCASSIRTGASGANVLTFGAGSRLTVL.

The V and J genes are TRBV14 and TRBJ2-1; perhaps D is TRBD1 or TRBD2 (5 bases each). Trimming cost V 1 base and J 8 bases, with 21 bases left between them. This CDR3 has 17 amino acids. Germline CDR1 reads SGHDN; CDR2 reads FVKESK. The DNA for the CDR3 is TGTGCCAGCAGCCAAGGTTTCGGGGCGCCAGACGTCGATGAGCAGTTCTTC. Amino acids: CASSQGFGAPDVDEQFF.

This clone was detected once. The chain combines TRBV30 with TRBJ2-7; TRBD2 might be the D (5 bases). Looked up from germline, CDR1 is GTSNPN and CDR2 is SVGIG (reference sequence). CDR3 length: 13 residues. V lost 5 bases, J lost 6 bases, and 17 bases lay in between. For the CDR3, the DNA is TGTGCCTGGGACTCAGAGGGTTGTGGCGAGCAGTACTTC. Its protein product is CAWDSEGCGEQYF. The complete variable domain, with remaining parts taken from reference TRBV30 and TRBJ2-7, reads SQTIHQWPATLVQPVGSPLSLECTVEGTSNPNLYWYRQAAGRGLQLLFYSVGIGQISSEVPQNLSASRPQDRQFILSSKKLLLSDSGFYLCAWDSEGCGEQYFGPGTRLTVT.

The genes are TRBV7-9 and TRBJ1-5; the D gene is possibly TRBD1 (5 bases). With 4 bases removed from V and 5 bases from J, the gap between germline ends came to 9 bases. The germline V gene has CDR1 SEHNR and CDR2 FQNEAQ (reference sequence). This CDR3 spans 13 amino acids. CDR3 sequence: CASSYEGHQPQHF. The CDR3 nucleotides are TGTGCCAGCAGCTACGAGGGGCATCAGCCCCAGCATTTT.

The chain uses TRBV28 and TRBJ1-1; TRBD1 agrees at 10 bases. The CDR3 loop spans 18 amino acids. CDR1 is MDHEN and CDR2 is SYDVKM in the germline V gene. V was clipped by 1 base and J by 0 bases; unmatched bases: 8. The CDR3 DNA reads as TGTGCCAGCAGTTTATTGGGACAGGGGATAATAATGAACACTGAAGCTTTCTTT. Translating gives CASSLLGQGIIMNTEAFF.

The chain is built from TRBV27 and TRBJ2-7; a possible D gene is TRBD1 (5 bases). V dropped 5 bases and J dropped 9 bases, with 17 bases sitting between them. Germline V CDR1 and CDR2: MNHEY, SMNVEV (reference sequence). The CDR3 loop spans 13 amino acids. CDR3 protein: CASSPTQGARQYF. In DNA, the CDR3 is TGTGCCAGCAGTCCCACGCAGGGCGCGAGGCAGTACTTC.

This chain joins TRBV7-9 and TRBJ2-1, with 8 bases aligning to TRBD2. J lost 8 bases, V lost 5 bases, and 8 bases had no gene match. The CDR3 length is 14 residues. Germline-derived CDR1 and CDR2 are SEHNR and FQNEAQ (reference sequence). The CDR3 is CASSPGLGGHEQFF. The CDR3 bases are TGTGCCAGCAGCCCGGGACTAGGGGGTCATGAGCAGTTCTTC.

This chain joins TRBV7-6 and TRBJ2-3; 9 bases are a match to TRBD2. CDR3 size: 16 residues. Looked up from germline, CDR1 is SGHVS and CDR2 is FNYEAQ. The V gene end was trimmed by 6 bases and the J gene end by 4 bases; junction bases not matched to a gene: 11. The CDR3 spells CASRPPAGGPSDTQYF. CDR3 DNA sequence: TGTGCCAGCAGGCCTCCCGCGGGAGGGCCCTCAGATACGCAGTATTTT.

The genes are TRBV28 and TRBJ1-1; 9 nucleotides agree with TRBD1. CDR3 length: 15 residues. V lost 4 bases, J lost 0 bases, and 3 bases stayed unmatched. The germline CDR1 and CDR2 sequences are MDHEN and SYDVKM. The CDR3 is CASSSRTGVNTEAFF. Here the CDR3 DNA reads TGTGCCAGCAGTTCCCGGACAGGGGTGAACACTGAAGCTTTCTTT.